The rows below give T cell receptor beta chains drawn from one sample of a study of OX40 agonist ivuxolimab in advanced cancers. Here immunoSEQ multiplex PCR was the method, and the copy in TCRdb shows in-frame clones only, minus some. The sample lists 65,000 to 90,000 clones, 75% to 85% occurring once. The sample was CD4+ or CD8+ T cells sorted from blood, taken in a trial of the OX40 agonist ivuxolimab. All receptors come from an adult with an advanced solid tumor such as melanoma, head and neck, liver or kidney cancer. Each CDR3 is given with its conserved first and last residue. D genes are given only for firm matches. Size tells how often a clone was seen (once, few, many) or the class of an expanded clone, and some rows leave it out.

j_call,d_call,clone_size,v_call,cdr3_aa,cdr3_nt
TRBJ2-5,TRBD2,-,TRBV6-1,CASSGRGREETQYF,TGTGCCAGCAGTGGCCGGGGGAGGGAGGAGACCCAGTACTTC
TRBJ1-2,-,-,TRBV19,CASSIARGGTDYYGYTF,TGTGCCAGTAGTATAGCCCGGGGAGGAACAGATTACTATGGCTACACCTTC
TRBJ1-2,-,-,TRBV2,CASSSDTYGYTF,TGTGCCAGCAGTTCAGACACTTATGGCTACACCTTC
TRBJ2-6,-,-,TRBV5-4,CASSLALVVSGANVLTF,TGTGCCAGCAGCTTGGCCCTCGTGGTCTCTGGGGCCAACGTCCTGACTTTC
TRBJ2-7,-,-,TRBV6-5,CASTPAGSSYEQYF,TGTGCCAGCACCCCCGCGGGTAGTTCCTACGAGCAGTACTTC
TRBJ1-6,-,-,TRBV6-1,CASSGFGRGWNSPLHF,TGTGCCAGCAGTGGGTTTGGACGGGGTTGGAATTCACCCCTCCACTTT
TRBJ1-3,TRBD1,-,TRBV5-6,CASSFQGAAGNTIYF,TGTGCCAGCAGCTTTCAGGGGGCAGCTGGAAACACCATATATTTT
TRBJ1-5,TRBD1,-,TRBV28,CASSSQGRQHF,TGTGCCAGCAGTTCACAGGGGCGCCAGCATTTT
TRBJ2-2,-,-,TRBV7-9,CAGGGAYTGELFF,TGTGCTGGCGGCGGGGCGTACACCGGGGAGCTGTTTTTT
TRBJ1-3,-,few,TRBV7-9,CASSLRDGNTIYF,TGTGCCAGCAGCTTGAGGGATGGAAACACCATATATTTT
TRBJ1-1,TRBD1,-,TRBV7-9,CASSLTGQGFSEAFF,TGTGCCAGCAGCTTAACAGGACAGGGGTTTTCTGAAGCTTTCTTT
TRBJ1-4,-,-,TRBV10-2,CASSDVISTNEKLFF,TGCGCCAGCAGTGACGTGATTTCAACTAATGAAAAACTGTTTTTT
TRBJ2-2,-,-,TRBV7-9,CASSLGANTGELFF,TGTGCCAGCAGTCTCGGTGCCAACACCGGGGAGCTGTTTTTT
TRBJ2-5,-,-,TRBV7-3,CASSSSYQETQYF,TGTGCCAGCAGCTCCTCGTACCAAGAGACCCAGTACTTC
TRBJ2-5,TRBD2,-,TRBV2,CASSQGLAGGQETQYF,TGTGCCAGCAGTCAAGGACTAGCGGGGGGCCAAGAGACCCAGTACTTC
TRBJ1-5,-,-,TRBV7-6,CASSPGRGAQHF,TGTGCCAGCAGCCCAGGGAGGGGTGCCCAGCATTTT
TRBJ1-6,-,-,TRBV7-2,CASSLRRSLGNSPLHF,TGTGCCAGCAGCTTACGTCGGTCCCTTGGGAATTCACCCCTCCACTTT
TRBJ2-1,-,-,TRBV6-5,CASSYVGSSYNEQFF,TGTGCCAGCAGTTACGTAGGAAGCTCCTACAATGAGCAGTTCTTC
TRBJ2-7,-,-,TRBV18,CASSPLQGSYEQYF,TGTGCCAGCTCACCTTTACAGGGTTCCTACGAGCAGTACTTC
TRBJ2-3,TRBD2,-,TRBV6-5,CASSQRGGRADTQYF,TGTGCCAGCAGTCAACGCGGGGGGCGGGCAGATACGCAGTATTTT
TRBJ2-3,-,-,TRBV4-3,CASSQDWRQSTDTQYF,TGCGCCAGCAGCCAAGATTGGCGACAAAGCACAGATACGCAGTATTTT
TRBJ1-1,TRBD1,-,TRBV14,CASSLRTGASEAFF,TGTGCCAGCAGCTTACGCACAGGGGCTTCTGAAGCTTTCTTT
TRBJ2-5,-,-,TRBV6-5,CASSLRDFERETQYF,TGTGCCAGCAGCCTCCGGGACTTCGAGAGAGAGACCCAGTACTTC
TRBJ2-2,TRBD1,-,TRBV19,CASSRQGGGTGELFF,TGTGCCAGTAGTAGACAGGGTGGGGGCACCGGGGAGCTGTTTTTT
TRBJ2-3,-,-,TRBV5-1,CASREGPSTDTQYF,TGCGCCAGCAGGGAGGGGCCATCCACAGATACGCAGTATTTT
TRBJ1-5,TRBD1,-,TRBV5-4,CASSTGTGGNQPQHF,TGTGCCAGCAGCACCGGGACAGGGGGCAATCAGCCCCAGCATTTT
TRBJ2-7,TRBD1,-,TRBV18,CASSRGQDDHEQYF,TGTGCCAGCTCACGTGGACAGGATGACCACGAGCAGTACTTC
TRBJ1-6,-,-,TRBV19,CASSEAISPLHF,TGTGCCAGTAGTGAGGCTATTTCACCCCTCCACTTT
TRBJ2-3,-,-,TRBV11-2,CASSRYTDTQYF,TGTGCCAGCAGCCGGTACACAGATACGCAGTATTTT
TRBJ1-1,TRBD1,-,TRBV5-8,CASSLAWDSGMNTEAFF,TGTGCCAGCAGCTTGGCCTGGGACAGCGGGATGAACACTGAAGCTTTCTTT
TRBJ1-1,-,-,TRBV7-2,CASSLFTAGDTEAFF,TGTGCCAGCAGCTTATTTACCGCGGGGGACACTGAAGCTTTCTTT
TRBJ1-1,-,-,TRBV18,CASSPPETVNTEAFF,TGTGCCAGCTCACCACCGGAGACTGTCAACACTGAAGCTTTCTTT
TRBJ2-7,TRBD2,-,TRBV7-6,CASSLGSAGISYEQYF,TGTGCCAGCAGCTTAGGATCAGCGGGGATCTCCTACGAGCAGTACTTC
TRBJ1-2,TRBD1,-,TRBV5-1,CASSLALTGRDGYTF,TGCGCCAGCAGCTTGGCCTTGACAGGGAGGGATGGCTACACCTTC
TRBJ1-5,-,-,TRBV2,CASSARGRSSNQPQHF,TGTGCCAGCAGCGCTAGGGGACGCAGTAGCAATCAGCCCCAGCATTTT
TRBJ1-5,-,-,TRBV2,CASSEVGRDQPQHF,TGTGCCAGCAGTGAAGTTGGCCGGGATCAGCCCCAGCATTTT
TRBJ2-7,-,-,TRBV12-2,CASRPWSEHYYYEQYF,TGTGCAAGTCGCCCCTGGTCGGAACACTACTACTACGAGCAGTACTTC
TRBJ2-3,-,-,TRBV7-8,CASSSGSSGADTQYF,TGTGCCAGCAGCTCCGGATCCTCCGGCGCAGATACGCAGTATTTT
TRBJ2-2,TRBD2,-,TRBV7-9,CASSLSAGGPTGELFF,TGTGCCAGCAGCCTAAGTGCGGGGGGCCCCACCGGGGAGCTGTTTTTT
TRBJ1-2,TRBD1,-,TRBV6-1,CASRQGGNYGYTF,TGTGCCAGCAGACAGGGGGGTAACTATGGCTACACCTTC
TRBJ2-5,TRBD2,-,TRBV6-5,CASSKRGGGQETQYF,TGTGCCAGCAGCAAGCGGGGGGGTGGGCAAGAGACCCAGTACTTC
TRBJ2-2,-,-,TRBV11-3,CASSLEGSVGGPNTGELFF,TGTGCCAGCAGCTTAGAGGGTTCAGTGGGGGGCCCGAACACCGGGGAGCTGTTTTTT
TRBJ1-1,TRBD1,-,TRBV5-1,CASSNRQGGTEAFF,TGCGCCAGCAGCAACAGACAGGGAGGGACTGAAGCTTTCTTT
TRBJ2-1,TRBD1,few,TRBV18,CASSPPGTGLNEQFF,TGTGCCAGCTCACCCCCCGGGACAGGGCTCAATGAGCAGTTCTTC
TRBJ2-7,TRBD2,few,TRBV10-3,CAISDAGGTYEQYF,TGTGCCATCAGTGATGCGGGGGGGACCTACGAGCAGTACTTC
TRBJ1-2,TRBD1,-,TRBV7-9,CASSLAEGARGYTF,TGTGCCAGCAGCTTAGCGGAGGGGGCAAGGGGCTACACCTTC
TRBJ2-3,-,-,TRBV4-3,CASSQAAHSRADTQYF,TGCGCCAGCAGCCAAGCGGCGCACAGTAGGGCAGATACGCAGTATTTT
TRBJ2-7,-,-,TRBV19,CASSPLTGPYEQYF,TGTGCCAGTAGTCCCCTTACGGGTCCCTACGAGCAGTACTTC
TRBJ1-2,-,-,TRBV5-4,CASSSWTEALSYGYTF,TGTGCCAGCAGCTCATGGACCGAGGCCCTATCTTATGGCTACACCTTC
TRBJ2-7,TRBD1,once,TRBV27,CASSLQGVSYEQYF,TGTGCCAGCAGTTTACAGGGGGTCTCCTACGAGCAGTACTTC
TRBJ1-2,-,few,TRBV4-3,CASSQDPNQGYGYTF,TGCGCCAGCAGCCAAGACCCAAACCAGGGATACGGCTACACCTTC
TRBJ1-5,-,few,TRBV4-2,CASSQTSGNQPQHF,TGTGCCAGCAGCCAAACGTCAGGAAATCAGCCCCAGCATTTT
TRBJ2-3,-,-,TRBV20-1,CSAGLGDTQYF,TGCAGTGCTGGCTTAGGGGATACGCAGTATTTT
TRBJ1-6,-,-,TRBV7-6,CASSDRNGPNSPLHF,TGTGCCAGCAGCGATCGCAATGGGCCTAATTCACCCCTCCACTTT
TRBJ2-7,-,medium-sized,TRBV5-6,CASSLASTAEQYF,TGTGCCAGCAGCTTGGCATCCACGGCCGAGCAGTACTTC
TRBJ2-5,-,-,TRBV6-5,CASSPTTSGQETQYF,TGTGCCAGCAGCCCAACCACAAGCGGGCAAGAGACCCAGTACTTC